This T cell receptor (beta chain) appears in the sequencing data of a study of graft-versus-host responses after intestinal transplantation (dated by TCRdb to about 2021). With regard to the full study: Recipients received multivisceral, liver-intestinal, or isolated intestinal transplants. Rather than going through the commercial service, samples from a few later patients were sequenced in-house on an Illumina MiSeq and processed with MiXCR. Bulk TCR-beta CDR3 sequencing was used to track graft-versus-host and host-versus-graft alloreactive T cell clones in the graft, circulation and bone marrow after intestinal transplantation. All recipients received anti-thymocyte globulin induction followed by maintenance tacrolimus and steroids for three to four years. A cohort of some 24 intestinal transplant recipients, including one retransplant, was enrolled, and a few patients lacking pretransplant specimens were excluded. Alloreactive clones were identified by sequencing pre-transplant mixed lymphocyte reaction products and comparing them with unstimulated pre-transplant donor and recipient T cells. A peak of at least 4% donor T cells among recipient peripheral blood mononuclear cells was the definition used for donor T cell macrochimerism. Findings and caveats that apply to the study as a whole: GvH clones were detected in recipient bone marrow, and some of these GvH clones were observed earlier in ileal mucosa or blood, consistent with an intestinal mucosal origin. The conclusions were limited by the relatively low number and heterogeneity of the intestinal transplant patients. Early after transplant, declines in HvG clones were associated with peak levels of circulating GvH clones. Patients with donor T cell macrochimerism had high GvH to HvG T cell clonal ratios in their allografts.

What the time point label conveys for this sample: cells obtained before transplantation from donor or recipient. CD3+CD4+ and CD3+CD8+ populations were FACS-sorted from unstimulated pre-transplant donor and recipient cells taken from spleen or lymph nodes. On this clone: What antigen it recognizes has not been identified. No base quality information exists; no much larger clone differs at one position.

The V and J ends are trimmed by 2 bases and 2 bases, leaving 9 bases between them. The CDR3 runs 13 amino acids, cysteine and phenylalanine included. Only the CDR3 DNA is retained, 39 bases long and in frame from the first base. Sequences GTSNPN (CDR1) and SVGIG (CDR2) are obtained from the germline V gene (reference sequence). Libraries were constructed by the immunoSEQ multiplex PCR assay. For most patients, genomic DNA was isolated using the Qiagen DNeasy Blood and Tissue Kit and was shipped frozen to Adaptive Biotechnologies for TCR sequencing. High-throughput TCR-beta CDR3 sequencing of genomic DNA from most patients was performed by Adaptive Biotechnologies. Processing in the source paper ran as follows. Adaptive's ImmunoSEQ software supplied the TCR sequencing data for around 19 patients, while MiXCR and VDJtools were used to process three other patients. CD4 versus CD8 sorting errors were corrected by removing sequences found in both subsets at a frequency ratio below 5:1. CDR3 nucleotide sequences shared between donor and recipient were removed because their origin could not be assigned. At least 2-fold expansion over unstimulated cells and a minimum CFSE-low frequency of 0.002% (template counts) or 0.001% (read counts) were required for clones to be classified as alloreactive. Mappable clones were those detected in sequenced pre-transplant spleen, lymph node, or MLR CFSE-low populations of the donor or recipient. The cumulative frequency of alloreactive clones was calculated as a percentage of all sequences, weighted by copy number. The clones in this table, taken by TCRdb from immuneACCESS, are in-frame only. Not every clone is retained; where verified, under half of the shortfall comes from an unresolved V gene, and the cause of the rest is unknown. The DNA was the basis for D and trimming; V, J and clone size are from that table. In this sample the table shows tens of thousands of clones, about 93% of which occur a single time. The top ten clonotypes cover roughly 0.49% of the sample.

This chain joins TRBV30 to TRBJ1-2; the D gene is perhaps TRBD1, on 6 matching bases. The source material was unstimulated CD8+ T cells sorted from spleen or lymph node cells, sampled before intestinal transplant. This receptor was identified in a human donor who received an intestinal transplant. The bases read TGTGCCTGGAGTTTTACAGGGAACTATGGCTACACCTTC. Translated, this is CAWSFTGNYGYTF.